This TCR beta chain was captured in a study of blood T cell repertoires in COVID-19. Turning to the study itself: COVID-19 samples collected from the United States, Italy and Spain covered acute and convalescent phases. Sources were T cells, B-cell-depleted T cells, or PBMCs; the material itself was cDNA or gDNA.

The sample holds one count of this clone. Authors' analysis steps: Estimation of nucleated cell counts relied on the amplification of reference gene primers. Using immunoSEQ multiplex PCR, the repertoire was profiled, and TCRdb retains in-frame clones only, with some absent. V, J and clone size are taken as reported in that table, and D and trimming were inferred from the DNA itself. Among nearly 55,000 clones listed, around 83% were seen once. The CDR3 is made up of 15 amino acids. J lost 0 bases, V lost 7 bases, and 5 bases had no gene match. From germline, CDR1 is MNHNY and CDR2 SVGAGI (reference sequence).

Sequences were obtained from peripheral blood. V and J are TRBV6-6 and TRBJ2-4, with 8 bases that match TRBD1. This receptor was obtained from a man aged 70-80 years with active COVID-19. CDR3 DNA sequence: TGTGCCAGCACTGTACAGGGGGGAGCCAAAAACATTCAGTACTTC. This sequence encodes CASTVQGGAKNIQYF.